The rows below give T cell receptor beta chains drawn from one sample of a study of blood T cell repertoires in COVID-19. TCRdb keeps only in-frame clones here, not all; method: immunoSEQ multiplex PCR. The sample has around 210,000 clones, about 82% seen once. The sequenced sample consisted of peripheral blood. Receptors originate from a man over 45 with COVID-19, enrolled during active disease. The CDR3 runs from the conserved cysteine through the conserved F or W. Fields, in order: CDR3 length, clone size, J gene, V gene, CDR3 protein. Clone sizes are given selectively: once, few, many, or a class where the clone is expanded.

15 | . | TRBJ2-2 | TRBV27 | CASSLAAIPSGELFF
16 | . | TRBJ2-2 | TRBV5-4 | CASSYGTPGGTGELFF
14 | . | TRBJ1-5 | TRBV7-9 | CASSPSGGNQPQHF
13 | . | TRBJ1-1 | TRBV2 | CASGGAMNTEAFF
16 | . | TRBJ1-6 | TRBV14 | CASSQRPGGAGSPLHF
13 | few | TRBJ1-2 | TRBV7-2 | CASSSGQGYGYTF
15 | . | TRBJ2-7 | TRBV6-6 | CASSNTGTDFYEQYF
17 | . | TRBJ2-3 | TRBV7-6 | CASSSTGTGGSTDTQYF
12 | . | TRBJ2-7 | TRBV5-5 | CASSPSTYEQYF
10 | few | TRBJ2-7 | TRBV29-1 | CSVDAGEQYF
13 | . | TRBJ1-5 | TRBV4-3 | CASSQDREQPQHF
16 | many | TRBJ2-1 | TRBV21-1 | CASSKVRRETYNEQFF
14 | . | TRBJ1-2 | TRBV4-1 | CASSQVWGDYGYTF
16 | . | TRBJ2-2 | TRBV7-2 | CASSPLFGGGPGELFF
17 | . | TRBJ2-6 | TRBV5-1 | CASSSGQLSSGANVLTF
11 | . | TRBJ2-3 | TRBV10-3 | CAIRGTDTQYF
15 | . | TRBJ2-2 | TRBV9 | CASSVAGRGTGELFF
13 | . | TRBJ1-1 | TRBV2 | CATKTGMNTEAFF
14 | . | TRBJ1-4 | TRBV4-2 | CASSQDRGGEKLFF
13 | . | TRBJ1-4 | TRBV7-9 | CASSLGSGEKLFF
16 | . | TRBJ2-3 | TRBV5-1 | CASSLGLAGTTDTQYF
15 | . | TRBJ1-1 | TRBV9 | CASSAGGILNTEAFF
14 | . | TRBJ1-2 | TRBV15 | CATSRLPANYGYTF
15 | . | TRBJ2-7 | TRBV14 | CASSQGLAGGLEQYF
13 | . | TRBJ1-1 | TRBV6-5 | CASRPTFMVEAFF
12 | . | TRBJ1-2 | TRBV30 | CAWTYGEFGYTF
11 | . | TRBJ2-7 | TRBV28 | CASSLRYEQYF
15 | once | TRBJ2-1 | TRBV18 | CASSAPGLAGGWQFF
12 | . | TRBJ1-1 | TRBV2 | CASRTGNTEAFF
14 | . | TRBJ2-5 | TRBV28 | CASTLLAGAQTQYF
15 | once | TRBJ2-1 | TRBV5-1 | CASSLVGTGVNEQFF
18 | few | TRBJ2-5 | TRBV4-1 | CASSPGASGGLPRETQYF
15 | . | TRBJ1-6 | TRBV2 | CASSQLWARNSPLHF
14 | . | TRBJ2-3 | TRBV13 | CASSPTTSTDTQYF
18 | . | TRBJ1-2 | TRBV5-6 | CASSLGATVLRANYGYTF
14 | . | TRBJ1-3 | TRBV14 | CASRMTGSGNTIYF
13 | . | TRBJ2-7 | TRBV27 | CASSFFRAGEQYF
13 | . | TRBJ1-1 | TRBV5-4 | CASSFSGGSEAFF
13 | . | TRBJ2-5 | TRBV12-3/TRBV12-4 | CASRNQDKETQYF
15 | . | TRBJ2-2 | TRBV3-1/TRBV3-2 | CASSRRDRNTGELFF
16 | . | TRBJ2-1 | TRBV23-1 | CASSLTTGNNYNEQFF
15 | once | TRBJ1-5 | TRBV3-1/TRBV3-2 | CASSQGGGGNQPQHF
16 | . | TRBJ1-4 | TRBV5-6 | CASSFKQGAANEKLFF
16 | . | TRBJ2-7 | TRBV11-2 | CASSLDAVGRGYEQYF
16 | few | TRBJ1-4 | TRBV27 | CASSMLRGGGSEKLFF
16 | . | TRBJ2-1 | TRBV4-1 | CASSQEGPDIGNEQFF
15 | . | TRBJ1-2 | TRBV5-4 | CASSFRQGKIYGYTF
14 | . | TRBJ1-1 | TRBV19 | CASKLEGVNTEAFF
14 | . | TRBJ1-2 | TRBV28 | CASIEGTGNYGYTF
16 | . | TRBJ1-5 | TRBV24-1 | CATSDSGQASNQPQHF
13 | . | TRBJ1-1 | TRBV7-3 | CASSNRGDTEAFF
15 | . | TRBJ1-3 | TRBV7-9 | CASSLVSGSGNTIYF
15 | . | TRBJ2-5 | TRBV5-4 | CASSLVTANQETQYF
15 | few | TRBJ1-4 | TRBV27 | CASSLGGMGGEKLFF
13 | . | TRBJ1-2 | TRBV7-9 | CASSLTVGYGYTF
15 | . | TRBJ2-5 | TRBV7-9 | CASSSGQGIFETQYF
14 | . | TRBJ2-5 | TRBV3-1/TRBV3-2 | CASSQPLGAETQYF
16 | . | TRBJ2-5 | TRBV7-8 | CASSPRTGGGRETQYF
17 | . | TRBJ1-4 | TRBV28 | CASSLIGQGITNEKLFF